Included here is one T cell receptor (beta chain) sequence, with context. Its antigen is still unknown. Using unique molecular identifiers, the investigators prepared the TCRbeta library. In TCRdb, the PCR reads were re-called with MiXCR into one record per CDR3 protein. The table lists around 100,000 distinct CDR3 sequences, approximately 8% of them singletons. Per the germline V gene, CDR1 is MNHNS and CDR2 is SASEGT. Trimming cost V 1 base and J 4 bases; bases outside gene matches: 5. This CDR3 has 15 amino acids. The data derive from a study of T-cell reconstitution after alpha-beta-depleted transplantation in children. Study-wide results and limits: From newly produced T cells came most of the T-cell counts and diversity one year after transplant. Some patients' high day-60 TCRbeta diversity was attributed to recipient cells surviving conditioning. About two months after transplant, alpha-beta T cells reportedly came from several hundred expanded graft clones.

The TCR comes from a boy younger than 10 with acute lymphoblastic leukemia, due to receive a stem cell transplant. This sample comprised PBMCs, obtained before TCRalphabeta/CD19-depleted stem cell transplant. The chain links TRBV6-1 to TRBJ2-3; the match to TRBD2 covers 7 bases. The CDR3 protein is CASSEVGGVPDTQYF. The CDR3 DNA follows: TGTGCCAGCAGTGAAGTTGGGGGGGTTCCAGATACGCAGTATTTT.